This T cell receptor (beta chain) was obtained from a study of blood T cells in healthy people across ages (dated by TCRdb to about 2015). At the level of the whole study: In model experiments, roughly one uniquely barcoded TCR beta cDNA molecule per two T cells was captured by template switching. To track age-related changes in TCR beta repertoire diversity, the study relied on deep sequencing normalized with unique cDNA molecular identifiers. The donors were divided into four age groups: young (average 16 years), middle-aged (under 40), aged (roughly 66) and long-lived (approximately 74). To avoid experimental bias, donors of different ages were spread randomly across the sequencing lanes. The study analyzed two additional independent replicas of 1 million unique cDNA reads from the same blood draw for two donors, one aged 18 to 29 and one aged 80 or older.

Points the paper makes about the study in general: Observed TCR beta diversity per million T cells fell roughly linearly with age, and a significant reduction was already apparent by age roughly 40. Compared with the aged group, more naive CD4+ T cells, fewer expanded clones and increased TCR diversity were shown by the long-lived group, suggesting age selection. Because the CMV infection status of the donors was unknown, age-related changes in expanded clonotypes may potentially have been confounded. Estimates of total diversity from one million sequenced T cells were regarded as lower bounds and underestimates. Since profiling was done on bulk unsorted PBMCs, naive and antigen-experienced compartments could not be conclusively compared. A strong correlation was found between observed TCR beta diversity and the percentage of naive T cells measured by flow cytometry.

Library generation was performed with 5' RACE. The data were produced on an Illumina HiSeq 2500. A second PCR of roughly 6 to 11 cycles was run with a J-beta primer mix and a sample-barcoded 5' primer. Each TCR beta cDNA molecule received a unique molecular identifier from a template-switch 5' adaptor carrying 12 random nucleotides. At least 2.5 million CDR3-containing paired-end reads were obtained from each sample. First-strand cDNA was synthesized from all RNA with the Mint cDNA synthesis kit, primed by a TRBC-specific oligonucleotide. Following uracil-DNA glycosylase treatment, all cDNA underwent a first 18-cycle PCR with the universal primers M1SS and BC2_uni_R. The study's processing was this. For normalization, 1 million high-quality reads were randomly selected from each sample, with every read carrying a distinct molecular identifier. Instead of being binned into consensus sequences, reads with shared molecular identifiers were discarded. CDR3 identification, clonotype clustering and error correction used MiTCR with a Q25 quality threshold and the strictest error-elimination algorithm. A nonparametric unseen species model with Euler transformation was used to estimate lower-bound total TCR beta diversity. TCRdb ran its own pipeline on the public reads, namely fastp trimming at Q25 and MiXCR clone calling, and kept in-frame beta chains. Identical CDR3 protein sequences are pooled into one entry, listed with their most common genes and DNA. These V and J calls rely on TCRdb rather than the paper's analysis. In this sample the table shows fewer than 750,000 distinct CDR3 sequences, roughly half of which occur a single time. The ten largest clones add up to around an eighth of the sample.

This clonotype was recorded many times. Its recognized antigen is unknown. No qualities accompany the bases; no much larger clone lies one base away. Donors were 40 or so systemically healthy Caucasian individuals from Russia aged 6 to 90 years. Each donor gave 8 to 10 milliliters of peripheral blood, drawn into EDTA-treated Vacutainer tubes. Ficoll-Paque density-gradient centrifugation was used to isolate PBMCs, with at least 6.5 million per sample. Total RNA was extracted from PBMCs with Trizol reagent, with at least 6 micrograms obtained per sample. For every donor, flow cytometry on a PBMC aliquot measured the percentage of naive CD45RAhigh/CD27high T cells. The germline V gene encodes CDR1 SGHTA and CDR2 FQGNSA. Reading from cysteine to phenylalanine, the CDR3 counts 14 amino acids. Here the CDR3 DNA is all that survives: 42 bases in frame from base 1. V and J are truncated by 0 bases and 6 bases respectively, leaving an intervening sequence of 10 bases.

The chain is encoded by TRBV7-2 joined to TRBJ2-3; the best D guess is TRBD2, with 6 bases matching. This receptor was identified in a woman older than 75 in good health. The sample consisted of blood. The CDR3 sequence is CASSLAGGLDTQYF. The nucleotide sequence reads as follows: TGTGCCAGCAGCTTAGCGGGAGGCTTGGATACGCAGTATTTT.